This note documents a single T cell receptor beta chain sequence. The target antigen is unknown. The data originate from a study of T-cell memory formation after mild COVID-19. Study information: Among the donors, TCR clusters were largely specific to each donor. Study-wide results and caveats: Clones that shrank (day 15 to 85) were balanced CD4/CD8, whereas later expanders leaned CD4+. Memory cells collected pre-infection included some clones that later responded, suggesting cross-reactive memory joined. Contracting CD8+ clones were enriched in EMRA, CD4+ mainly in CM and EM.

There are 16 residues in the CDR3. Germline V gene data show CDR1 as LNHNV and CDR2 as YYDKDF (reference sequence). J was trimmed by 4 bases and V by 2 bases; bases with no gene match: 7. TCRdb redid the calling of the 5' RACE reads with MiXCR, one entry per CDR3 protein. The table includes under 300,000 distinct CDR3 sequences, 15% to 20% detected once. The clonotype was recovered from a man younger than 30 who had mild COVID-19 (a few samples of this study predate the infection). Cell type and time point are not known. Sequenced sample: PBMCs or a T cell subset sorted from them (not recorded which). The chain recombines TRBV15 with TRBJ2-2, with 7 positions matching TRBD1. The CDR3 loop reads CATSRQGGAGTGELFF. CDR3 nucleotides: TGTGCCACCAGCAGACAAGGGGGCGCCGGCACCGGGGAGCTGTTTTTT.